This T cell receptor beta chain was identified in a study of vaccination effects on CD4 cells after COVID-19. Unmatched junction bases numbered 14, after V lost 5 bases and J lost 2 bases. Per the germline V gene, CDR1 is SEHNR and CDR2 is FQNEAQ (reference sequence). This CDR3 spans 17 amino acids. TCRdb keeps only in-frame clones here, not all; method: immunoSEQ multiplex PCR. The table records around 40,000 clones, 65% to 70% of them present only once. Culturing for roughly 9 days preceded CD4+ T cell isolation. As concerns this clone: Its target is unknown.

The chain couples TRBV7-9 to TRBJ2-7, with 8 bases lining up with TRBD1. This clonotype originated in a human donor who received a COVID-19 vaccine. The sample consisted of CD4+ T cells from PBMCs cultured without peptide, taken before COVID-19 vaccination. CDR3 sequence (DNA): TGTGCCAGCAGCCGCTCGGGACAGGTGAAGAGGCCCTACGAGCAGTACTTC. This gives the protein CASSRSGQVKRPYEQYF.